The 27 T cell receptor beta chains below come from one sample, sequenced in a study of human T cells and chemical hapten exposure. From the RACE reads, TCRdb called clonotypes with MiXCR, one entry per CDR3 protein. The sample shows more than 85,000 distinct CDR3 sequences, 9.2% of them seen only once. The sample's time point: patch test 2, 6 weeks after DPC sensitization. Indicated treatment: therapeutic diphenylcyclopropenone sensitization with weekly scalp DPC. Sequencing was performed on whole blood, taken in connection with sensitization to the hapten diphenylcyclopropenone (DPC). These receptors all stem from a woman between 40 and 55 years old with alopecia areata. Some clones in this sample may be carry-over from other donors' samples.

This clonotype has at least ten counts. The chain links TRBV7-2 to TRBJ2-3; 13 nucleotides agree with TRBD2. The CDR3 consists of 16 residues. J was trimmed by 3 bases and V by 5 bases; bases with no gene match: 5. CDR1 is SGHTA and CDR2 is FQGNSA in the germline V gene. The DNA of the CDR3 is TGTGCCAGCAGCCTAACTAGCGGGGGGGTAACAGATACGCAGTATTTT. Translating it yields CASSLTSGGVTDTQYF.

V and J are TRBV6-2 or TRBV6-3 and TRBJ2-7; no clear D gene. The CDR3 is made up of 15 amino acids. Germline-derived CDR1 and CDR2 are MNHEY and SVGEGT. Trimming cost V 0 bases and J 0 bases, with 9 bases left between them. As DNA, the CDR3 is TGTGCCAGCAGTTACTCGAGGCTTTCCTCCTACGAGCAGTACTTC. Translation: CASSYSRLSSYEQYF.

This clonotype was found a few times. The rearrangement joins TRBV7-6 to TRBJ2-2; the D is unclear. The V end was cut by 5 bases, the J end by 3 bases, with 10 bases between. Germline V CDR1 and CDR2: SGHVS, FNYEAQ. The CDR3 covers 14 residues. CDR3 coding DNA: TGTGCCAGCAGCCAAAGGTCTGACACCGGGGAGCTGTTTTTT. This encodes CASSQRSDTGELFF.

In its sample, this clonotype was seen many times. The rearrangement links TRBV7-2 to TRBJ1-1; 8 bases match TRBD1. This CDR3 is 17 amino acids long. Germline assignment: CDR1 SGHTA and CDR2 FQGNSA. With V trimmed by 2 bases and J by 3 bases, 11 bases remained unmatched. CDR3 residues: CASSLSGGGFKDTEAFF. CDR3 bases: TGTGCCAGCAGCTTATCAGGGGGCGGTTTTAAGGACACTGAAGCTTTCTTT. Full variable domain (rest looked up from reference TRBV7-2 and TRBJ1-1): GAGVSQSPSNKVTEKGKDVELRCDPISGHTALYWYRQSLGQGLEFLIYFQGNSAPDKSGLPSDRFSAERTGGSVSTLTIQRTQQEDSAVYLCASSLSGGGFKDTEAFFGQGTRLTVV.

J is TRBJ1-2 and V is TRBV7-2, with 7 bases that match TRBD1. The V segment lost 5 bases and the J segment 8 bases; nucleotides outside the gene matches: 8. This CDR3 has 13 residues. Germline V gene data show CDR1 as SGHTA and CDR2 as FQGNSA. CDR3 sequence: CASSMEQGRGYTF. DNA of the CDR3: TGTGCCAGCAGCATGGAACAGGGGCGCGGCTACACCTTC.

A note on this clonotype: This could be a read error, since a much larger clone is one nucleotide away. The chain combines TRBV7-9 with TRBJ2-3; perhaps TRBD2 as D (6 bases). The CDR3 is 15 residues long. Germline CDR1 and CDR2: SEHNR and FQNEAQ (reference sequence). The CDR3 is CASSFPGLPSDTLYF. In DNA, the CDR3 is TGTGCCAGCAGCTTCCCGGGACTTCCCTCGGATACGCTGTATTTT. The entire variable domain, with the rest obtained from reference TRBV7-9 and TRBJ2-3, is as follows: DTGVSQNPRHKITKRGQNVTFRCDPISEHNRLYWYRQTLGQGPEFLTYFQNEAQLEKSRLLSDRFSAERPKGSFSTLEIQRTEQGDSAMYLCASSFPGLPSDTLYFGPGTRLTVL.

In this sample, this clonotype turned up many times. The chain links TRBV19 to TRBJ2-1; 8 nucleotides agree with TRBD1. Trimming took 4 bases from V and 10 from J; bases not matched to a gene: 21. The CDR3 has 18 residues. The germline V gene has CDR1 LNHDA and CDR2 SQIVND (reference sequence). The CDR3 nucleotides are TGTGCCAGTAGTAATTGGCAGGGGGCGAACGCGCCTCGGGTCGAGCAGTTCTTC. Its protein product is CASSNWQGANAPRVEQFF.

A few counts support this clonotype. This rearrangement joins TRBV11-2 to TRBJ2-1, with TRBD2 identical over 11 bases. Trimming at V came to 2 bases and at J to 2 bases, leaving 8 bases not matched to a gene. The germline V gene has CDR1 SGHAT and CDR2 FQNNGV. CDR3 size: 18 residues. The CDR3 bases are TGTGCCAGCAGCTTATATCCTCCGGGACTAGCGGCCTACAATGAGCAGTTCTTC. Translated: CASSLYPPGLAAYNEQFF.

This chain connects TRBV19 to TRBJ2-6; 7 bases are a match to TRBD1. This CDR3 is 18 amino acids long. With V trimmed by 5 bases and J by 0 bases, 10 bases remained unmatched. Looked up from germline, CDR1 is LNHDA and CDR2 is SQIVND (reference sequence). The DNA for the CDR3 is TGTGCCAGTAGTTCCTCCAGGGGGTCACGCTCTGGGGCCAACGTCCTGACTTTC. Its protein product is CASSSSRGSRSGANVLTF.

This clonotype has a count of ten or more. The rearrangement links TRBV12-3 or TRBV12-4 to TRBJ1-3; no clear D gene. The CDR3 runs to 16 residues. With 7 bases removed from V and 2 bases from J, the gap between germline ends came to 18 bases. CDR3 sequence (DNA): TGTGCCAGCATCCTAGGCCGGGCCCGGCCTGGAAACACCATATATTTT. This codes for CASILGRARPGNTIYF.

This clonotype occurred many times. CDR3 residues: CSVVESGQGASGYTF. The CDR3 region has the DNA TGCAGCGTTGTCGAGTCCGGCCAGGGGGCGAGTGGCTACACCTTC. The V call is TRBV29-1, the J call TRBJ1-2; TRBD1 agrees at 8 bases. The germline gives CDR1 SQVTM, CDR2 ANQGSEA. Trimming cost V 4 bases and J 7 bases; bases outside gene matches: 14. This CDR3 contains 15 residues.

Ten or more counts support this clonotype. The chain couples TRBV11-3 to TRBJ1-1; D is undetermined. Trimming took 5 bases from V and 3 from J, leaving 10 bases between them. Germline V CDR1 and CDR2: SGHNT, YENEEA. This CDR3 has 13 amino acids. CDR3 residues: CASSLEGDTEAFF. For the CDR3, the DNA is TGTGCCAGCAGCCTTGAGGGAGACACTGAAGCTTTCTTT.

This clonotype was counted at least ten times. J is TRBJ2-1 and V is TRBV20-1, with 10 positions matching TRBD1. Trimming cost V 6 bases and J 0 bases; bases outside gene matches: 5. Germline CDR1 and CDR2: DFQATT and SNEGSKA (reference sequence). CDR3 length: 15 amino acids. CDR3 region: CSAPRTGGSYNEQFF. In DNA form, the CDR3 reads TGCAGTGCCCCTAGGACAGGGGGCTCCTACAATGAGCAGTTCTTC.

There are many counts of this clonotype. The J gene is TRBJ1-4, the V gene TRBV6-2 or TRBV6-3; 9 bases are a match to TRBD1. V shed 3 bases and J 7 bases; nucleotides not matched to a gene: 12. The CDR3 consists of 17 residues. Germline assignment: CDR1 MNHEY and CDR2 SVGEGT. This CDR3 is CASSYRRTGGAGEKLFF. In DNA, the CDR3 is TGTGCCAGCAGTTATAGGCGAACAGGGGGCGCCGGTGAAAAACTGTTTTTT.

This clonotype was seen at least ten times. CDR3 loop: CSARDRGEAFF. CDR3 bases: TGCAGTGCTAGAGATCGTGGTGAAGCTTTCTTT. The chain uses TRBV20-1 and TRBJ1-1; D gene unclear. This CDR3 has 11 residues. Germline-derived CDR1 and CDR2 are DFQATT and SNEGSKA (reference sequence). The V gene lost 0 bases and the J gene lost 7 bases, with 6 bases spanning the gap.

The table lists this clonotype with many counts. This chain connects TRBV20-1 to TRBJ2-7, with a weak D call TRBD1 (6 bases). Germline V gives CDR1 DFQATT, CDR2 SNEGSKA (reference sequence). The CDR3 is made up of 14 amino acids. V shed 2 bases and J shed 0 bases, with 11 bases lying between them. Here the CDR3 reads CSARPTDSSYEQYF. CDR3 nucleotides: TGCAGTGCTAGACCAACGGACAGCTCCTACGAGCAGTACTTC.

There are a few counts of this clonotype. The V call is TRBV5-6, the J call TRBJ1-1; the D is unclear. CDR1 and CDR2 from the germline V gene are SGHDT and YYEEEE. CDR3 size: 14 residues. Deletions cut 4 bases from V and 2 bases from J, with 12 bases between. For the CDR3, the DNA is TGTGCCAGCAGCCCGTGGAGCCGTAACACTGAAGCTTTCTTT. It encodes CASSPWSRNTEAFF.

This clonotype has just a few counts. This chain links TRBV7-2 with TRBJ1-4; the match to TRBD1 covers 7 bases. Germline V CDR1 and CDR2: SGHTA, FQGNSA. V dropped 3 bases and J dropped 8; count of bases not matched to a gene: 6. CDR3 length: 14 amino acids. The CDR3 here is CASSFQGGREKLFF. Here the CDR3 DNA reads TGTGCCAGCAGCTTTCAAGGGGGCCGGGAAAAACTGTTTTTT.

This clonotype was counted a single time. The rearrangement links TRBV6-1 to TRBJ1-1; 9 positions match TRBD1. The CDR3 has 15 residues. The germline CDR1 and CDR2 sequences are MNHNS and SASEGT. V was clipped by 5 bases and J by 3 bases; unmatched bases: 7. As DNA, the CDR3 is TGTGCCAGCAGTTGGGGGACAGGGACGTACACTGAAGCTTTCTTT. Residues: CASSWGTGTYTEAFF.

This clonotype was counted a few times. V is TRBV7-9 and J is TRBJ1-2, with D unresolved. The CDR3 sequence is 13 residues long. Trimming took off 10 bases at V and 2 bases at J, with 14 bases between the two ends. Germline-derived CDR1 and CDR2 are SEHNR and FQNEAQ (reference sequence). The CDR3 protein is CATNIGVNYGYTF. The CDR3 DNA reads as TGTGCCACCAACATTGGGGTGAACTATGGCTACACCTTC.

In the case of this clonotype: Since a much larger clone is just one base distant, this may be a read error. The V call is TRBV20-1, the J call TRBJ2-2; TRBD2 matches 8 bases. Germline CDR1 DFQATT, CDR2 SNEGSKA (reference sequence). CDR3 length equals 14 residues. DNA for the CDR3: TGCAGTGCTCGGAGCGGGGGCCCCCCCGGGGAGCTGTCTTTT. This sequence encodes CSARSGGPPGELSF.

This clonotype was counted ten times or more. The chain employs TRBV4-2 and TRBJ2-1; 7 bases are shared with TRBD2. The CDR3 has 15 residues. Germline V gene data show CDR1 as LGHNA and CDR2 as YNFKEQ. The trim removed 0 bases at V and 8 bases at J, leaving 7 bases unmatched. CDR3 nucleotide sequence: TGTGCCAGCAGCCAAGAGAGGACTAGGATCGATGAGCAGTTCTTC. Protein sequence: CASSQERTRIDEQFF.

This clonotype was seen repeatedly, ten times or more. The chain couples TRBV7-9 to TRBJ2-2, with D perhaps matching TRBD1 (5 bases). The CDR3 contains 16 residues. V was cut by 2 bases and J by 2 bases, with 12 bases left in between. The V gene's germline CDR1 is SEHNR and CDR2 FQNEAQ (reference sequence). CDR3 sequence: CASSLPPGPNTGELFF. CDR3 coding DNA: TGTGCCAGCAGCTTACCCCCAGGGCCCAACACCGGGGAGCTGTTTTTT.

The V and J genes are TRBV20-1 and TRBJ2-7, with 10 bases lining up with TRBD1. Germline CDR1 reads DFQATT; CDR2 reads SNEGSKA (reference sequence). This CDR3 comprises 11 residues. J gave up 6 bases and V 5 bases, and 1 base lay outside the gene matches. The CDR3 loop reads CSAWDRGEQYF. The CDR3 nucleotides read TGCAGTGCTTGGGACAGGGGCGAGCAGTACTTC.

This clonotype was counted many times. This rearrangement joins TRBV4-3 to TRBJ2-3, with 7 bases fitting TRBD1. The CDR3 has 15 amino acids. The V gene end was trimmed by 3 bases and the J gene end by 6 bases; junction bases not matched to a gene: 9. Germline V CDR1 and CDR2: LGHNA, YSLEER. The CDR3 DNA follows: TGCGCCAGCAGCCAGAGACAGGGCGTCGGGGATACGCAGTATTTT. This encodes CASSQRQGVGDTQYF.

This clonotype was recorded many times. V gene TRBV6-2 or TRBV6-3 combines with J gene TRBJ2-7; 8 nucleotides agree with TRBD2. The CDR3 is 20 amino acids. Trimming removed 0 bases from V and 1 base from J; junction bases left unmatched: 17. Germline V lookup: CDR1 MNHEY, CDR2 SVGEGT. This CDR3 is CASSYSLMNPSGPTSYEQYF. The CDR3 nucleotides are TGTGCCAGCAGTTACTCCCTTATGAACCCTAGCGGGCCAACTTCCTACGAGCAGTACTTC.

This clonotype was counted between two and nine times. CDR3 protein: CASQLAGDNEQFF. The CDR3 DNA sequence: TGTGCCAGCCAGCTAGCGGGGGACAATGAGCAGTTCTTC. The rearrangement links TRBV7-6 to TRBJ2-1; 10 bases align to TRBD2. Germline-derived CDR1 and CDR2 are SGHVS and FNYEAQ. With 8 bases clipped from V and 5 bases from J, the junction kept 3 bases outside the gene matches. The CDR3 length is 13 residues.